This record covers a single TCR beta chain. This specimen belongs to a study of blood T cell repertoires in COVID-19. Background on the study: T cells, B-cell-depleted T cells, or PBMCs provided the cDNA or gDNA that served as material.

Here immunoSEQ multiplex PCR was the method, and the copy in TCRdb shows in-frame clones only, minus some. The table has about 140,000 clones, around 82% seen once. Input material: peripheral blood. The clonotype originates from a woman aged 55-69 years with acute or convalescent COVID-19.

DNA of the CDR3: TGTGCCTGGAGTGTACAGTGGGAAGAGACCCAGTACTTC. Its protein product is CAWSVQWEETQYF. The gene calls are TRBV30 and TRBJ2-5; D unclear. CDR3 size: 13 residues. Germline values: CDR1 GTSNPN, CDR2 SVGIG (reference sequence). V dropped 0 bases and J dropped 3 bases, with 8 bases sitting between them.